Presented here are 13 T cell receptor beta chains from one specimen sequenced in a study of blood T cell repertoires in COVID-19. Profiling relied on immunoSEQ multiplex PCR, and the TCRdb table lists in-frame clones only, not all of them. This sample has some 70,000 clones, with about 86% found just once. The material sequenced was peripheral blood. The receptors originated from a man aged 50-59 years with active COVID-19.

The genes are TRBV5-1 and TRBJ1-3, with TRBD1 matching over 7 bases. CDR3 length: 14 residues. Germline V CDR1 and CDR2: SGHRS, YFSETQ. V lost 2 bases to trimming and J lost 3 bases; unmatched junction nucleotides: 2. CDR3 in amino acids: CASSFTGDGNTIYF. The CDR3 DNA sequence: TGCGCCAGCAGCTTTACAGGGGATGGAAACACCATATATTTT.

The rearrangement uses TRBV6-2 or TRBV6-3 and TRBJ1-2, with unresolved D. From germline, CDR1 is MNHEY and CDR2 SVGEGT. V shed 2 bases and J shed 6 bases, with 13 bases lying between them. This CDR3 region has 14 residues. Here the CDR3 reads CASSYLLRRDGYTF. CDR3 DNA sequence: TGTGCCAGCAGTTACCTCTTACGACGGGATGGCTACACCTTC.

The V call is TRBV20-1, the J call TRBJ2-3; maybe TRBD2 (5 bases). The CDR3 spans 15 residues. V was cut by 3 bases and J by 2 bases, with 15 bases left in between. CDR1 and CDR2 (germline): DFQATT, SNEGSKA (reference sequence). CDR3 nucleotides: TGCAGTGCTAGTGAATTAGCGCAATACACAGATACGCAGTATTTT. It translates to CSASELAQYTDTQYF.

The rearrangement uses TRBV7-9 and TRBJ1-2; 8 bases agree with TRBD1. V shed 4 bases, J shed 4 bases, and the junction held 8 bases outside the gene matches. The length of the CDR3 is 15 residues. The V gene's germline CDR1 is SEHNR and CDR2 FQNEAQ (reference sequence). The CDR3 here is CASSSQGAPGYGYTF. The CDR3 DNA is TGTGCCAGCAGCTCCCAGGGGGCGCCGGGCTATGGCTACACCTTC.

This clone was recorded only once. The chain has TRBV7-9 and TRBJ1-2; a possible D gene is TRBD1 (6 bases). The germline V gene encodes CDR1 SEHNR and CDR2 FQNEAQ (reference sequence). Trimming pared 6 bases from V and 4 bases from J, leaving 21 bases between. The CDR3 is 16 amino acids. The CDR3 nucleotides read TGTGCCAGCAGACCCCTTGGGGCCAGGGGTTCCTATGGCTACACCTTC. Translation gives CASRPLGARGSYGYTF. Full variable domain (outside the CDR3, taken from reference TRBV7-9 and TRBJ1-2): DTGVSQNPRHKITKRGQNVTFRCDPISEHNRLYWYRQTLGQGPEFLTYFQNEAQLEKSRLLSDRFSAERPKGSFSTLEIQRTEQGDSAMYLCASRPLGARGSYGYTFGSGTRLTVV.

This clone has just one count. The rearrangement links TRBV3-1 (or the pseudogene TRBV3-2) to TRBJ2-5; 8 bases align to TRBD2. Germline values: CDR1 LGHDT, CDR2 YNNKEL (reference sequence). This CDR3 has 13 residues. The ends lost 3 bases at V and 13 bases at J; junction bases unmatched: 10. This CDR3 is CASSHRTSPTRYF. The CDR3, as DNA: TGTGCCAGCAGCCACAGGACTAGCCCCACGAGGTACTTC.

This chain links TRBV9 with TRBJ2-3; the D is unclear. Looked up from germline, CDR1 is SGDLS and CDR2 is YYNGEE. The CDR3 has 15 amino acids. V lost 4 bases to trimming and J lost 2 bases, with 14 bases between them. CDR3 coding DNA: TGTGCCAGCAGCCCCCGCGCCGGGTCCACAGATACGCAGTATTTT. Translated, it gives CASSPRAGSTDTQYF.

This chain links TRBV30 with TRBJ1-2; D is perhaps TRBD1 (6 bases). Between the trimmed V and J ends, which lost 6 bases and 0 bases, there was a span of 17 bases. Germline V gives CDR1 GTSNPN, CDR2 SVGIG (reference sequence). CDR3 length equals 15 residues. This chain's CDR3 is CACLTGIIANYGYTF. DNA for the CDR3: TGTGCCTGCCTGACAGGAATAATAGCTAACTATGGCTACACCTTC. Using reference TRBV30 and TRBJ1-2 for the parts outside the CDR3, the full variable domain is SQTIHQWPATLVQPVGSPLSLECTVEGTSNPNLYWYRQAAGRGLQLLFYSVGIGQISSEVPQNLSASRPQDRQFILSSKKLLLSDSGFYLCACLTGIIANYGYTFGSGTRLTVV.

The chain joins TRBV5-1 to TRBJ2-3; D possibly corresponds to TRBD2 (5 bases). The CDR3 is 13 amino acids. Germline V gives CDR1 SGHRS, CDR2 YFSETQ. V lost 5 bases and J 0 bases, leaving 7 bases between the germline ends. The CDR3 region is CASRERSTDTQYF. The CDR3 DNA follows: TGCGCCAGCAGGGAGCGGAGCACAGATACGCAGTATTTT.

The chain is built from TRBV5-8 and TRBJ2-7; 7 bases agree with TRBD1. This CDR3 region has 14 residues. Germline V CDR1 and CDR2: SGHTS, YDEGEE. V lost 4 bases and J lost 0; bases outside the gene matches: 4. The CDR3 bases are TGTGCCAGCAGCCCTACAGGGGACTCCTACGAGCAGTACTTC. The encoded protein is CASSPTGDSYEQYF.

V gene TRBV19 combines with J gene TRBJ1-2; possibly TRBD1 for D (5 bases). The V end was cut by 11 bases, the J end by 6 bases, with 19 bases between. Germline CDR1 and CDR2: LNHDA and SQIVND (reference sequence). This CDR3 has 13 residues. The CDR3 coding sequence is TGTGCCGCTTGGGACTTCTTGGAGGATGGCTACACCTTC. It is translated as CAAWDFLEDGYTF.

CDR3 residues: CASSGGDRPLYEQYF. The CDR3 coding sequence is TGTGCCAGCAGCGGGGGGGACAGGCCCCTCTACGAGCAGTACTTC. The chain combines TRBV9 with TRBJ2-7, with TRBD1 matching over 8 bases. The CDR3 totals 15 residues. With V trimmed by 3 bases and J by 3 bases, 8 bases remained unmatched. Germline CDR1 reads SGDLS; CDR2 reads YYNGEE.

The rearrangement links TRBV5-1 to TRBJ1-1; tentatively, D is TRBD1 (6 bases). CDR1 is SGHRS and CDR2 is YFSETQ in the germline V gene. V lost 2 bases, J lost 3 bases, and 11 bases lay in between. This CDR3 comprises 14 residues. The CDR3 DNA sequence: TGCGCCAGCAGCTTAGTAGGACAGTACACTGAAGCTTTCTTT. It codes for CASSLVGQYTEAFF. Variable domain in full (rest from reference TRBV5-1 and TRBJ1-1): KAGVTQTPRYLIKTRGQQVTLSCSPISGHRSVSWYQQTPGQGLQFLFEYFSETQRNKGNFPGRFSGRQFSNSRSEMNVSTLELGDSALYLCASSLVGQYTEAFFGQGTRLTVV.